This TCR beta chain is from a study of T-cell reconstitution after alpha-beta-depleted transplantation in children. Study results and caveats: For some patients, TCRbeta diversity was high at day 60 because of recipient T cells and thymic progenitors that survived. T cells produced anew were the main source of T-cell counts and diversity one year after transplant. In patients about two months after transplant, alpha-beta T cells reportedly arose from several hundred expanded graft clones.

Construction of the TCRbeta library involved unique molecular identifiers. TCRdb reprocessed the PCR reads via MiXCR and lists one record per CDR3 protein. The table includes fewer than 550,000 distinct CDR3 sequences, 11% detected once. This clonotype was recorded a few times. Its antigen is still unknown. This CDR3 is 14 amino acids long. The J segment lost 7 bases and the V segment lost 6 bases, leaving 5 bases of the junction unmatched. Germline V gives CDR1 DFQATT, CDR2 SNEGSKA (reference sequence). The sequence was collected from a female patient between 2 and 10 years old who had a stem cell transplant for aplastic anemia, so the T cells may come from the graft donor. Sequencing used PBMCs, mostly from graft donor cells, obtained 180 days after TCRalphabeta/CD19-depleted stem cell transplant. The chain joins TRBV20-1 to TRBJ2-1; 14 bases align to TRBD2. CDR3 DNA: TGCAGTGCCTCGACTAGCGGGAGGGGGAATGAGCAGTTCTTC. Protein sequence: CSASTSGRGNEQFF.